This T cell receptor beta chain came from a study of blood T cell repertoires in COVID-19. Study-wide context: Sources were T cells, B-cell-depleted T cells, or PBMCs; the material itself was cDNA or gDNA.

Measured with immunoSEQ multiplex PCR; TCRdb has only the in-frame clones, and not every one. The sample holds about 36,000 clones, around nine tenths seen once. Trimming shortened V by 0 bases and J by 5 bases, and 13 bases separated the two germline ends. This CDR3 spans 15 amino acids. CDR1 and CDR2 (germline): MNHEY, SVGAGI. This chain uses TRBV6-5 with TRBJ1-2; tentative D call: TRBD1 (6 bases). The sequence was collected from a human donor in a cohort sampled during active COVID-19. The sample comprised peripheral blood. Here the CDR3 reads CASSYSSTGQYGYTF. The CDR3 DNA is TGTGCCAGCAGTTACTCATCGACAGGACAATATGGCTACACCTTC.